This TCR beta chain was retrieved from a study of T cell repertoires in cytomegalovirus infection. On the study more broadly: HLA-B-restricted CMV epitopes that are well studied were used alongside recently identified HLA-C-restricted ones. An indication of both CMV infection and matching HLA type came from public TCR beta signatures. General study points: The study found HLA-C-restricted CMV-specific TCR beta clonotypes dominating the ex vivo response.

Germline V gives CDR1 LGHNA, CDR2 YSLEER. Deletions cut 2 bases from V and 6 bases from J, with 10 bases between. The CDR3 loop spans 14 amino acids. TCRdb processed the reads anew with MiXCR; each CDR3 protein has one entry. The profile shows hundreds of thousands of distinct CDR3 sequences, about 42% of them singletons. On this clonotype itself: Its antigen is not known.

The sequence came from a human donor in good health (CMV status not recorded). Some clones in this sample may be carry-over from other donors' samples. The chain recombines TRBV4-3 with TRBJ2-2; D gene ambiguous. Here the sequenced sample was cultured PBMCs, taken from culture after CMV antigen stimulation. The CDR3 DNA is TGCGCCAGCAGCCAACTGGGGTTAGCCGGGGAGCTGTTTTTT. It translates to CASSQLGLAGELFF.